This is a list of T cell receptor beta chains from one sample in a study of blood T cell repertoires in COVID-19. Assay: immunoSEQ multiplex PCR; the TCRdb copy retains only in-frame clones and omits some. The sample has under 400,000 clones; approximately 86% are singletons. The specimen was PBMCs or T cells enriched from blood (not recorded which). The receptors were sampled from a woman in her thirties or forties with acute COVID-19. The CDR3 runs from the conserved cysteine through the conserved F or W. Each record gives: J gene, clone size, CDR3 length, V gene, D gene, CDR3 DNA, CDR3 protein. A D gene is named only where the DNA matches it firmly. The size entry is marked missing in some rows and otherwise reads once, few, many or a size class.

>TRBJ1-1|-|17|TRBV7-9|-
TGTGCCAGCAGCTCCATCCCCTTCCCCTCTATGAACACTGAAGCTTTCTTT
CASSSIPFPSMNTEAFF
>TRBJ1-4|-|17|TRBV7-9|TRBD1
TGTGCCAGCAGCTTTTCCGGGACAGGGGCGCTAAATGAAAAACTGTTTTTT
CASSFSGTGALNEKLFF
>TRBJ2-1|-|15|TRBV9|TRBD2
TGTGCCAGCAGCCTCGGACTAGCGGGGGCCTGGGAGCAGTTCTTC
CASSLGLAGAWEQFF
>TRBJ1-1|once|14|TRBV5-1|-
TGCGCCAGCAGCTTGGGTCCAGGAATCACTGAAGCTTTCTTT
CASSLGPGITEAFF
>TRBJ1-1|-|12|TRBV11-3|-
TGTGCCAGCAGCTTAGTCAACGGTGAAGCTTTCTTT
CASSLVNGEAFF
>TRBJ1-2|-|15|TRBV7-9|-
TGTGCCAGCAGCCCCCCAGGATCACCAAACTATGGCTACACCTTC
CASSPPGSPNYGYTF
>TRBJ1-2|-|11|TRBV28|-
TGTGCCACCAGGACACCCTATGGCTACACCTTC
CATRTPYGYTF
>TRBJ2-3|-|16|TRBV7-9|-
TGTGCCAGCAGCCGCAATAGCAAGGAAAACACAGATACGCAGTATTTT
CASSRNSKENTDTQYF
>TRBJ1-2|-|16|TRBV2|TRBD1
TGTGCCAGCAGTGAAGCGCTCGTGGGACAGAACTATGGCTACACCTTC
CASSEALVGQNYGYTF
>TRBJ1-6|once|16|TRBV10-2|TRBD1
TGCGCCAGCAGTGATACAGGGGTTAGAGATAATTCACCCCTCCACTTT
CASSDTGVRDNSPLHF
>TRBJ2-3|once|16|TRBV15|TRBD2
TGTGCCACCAGCAGCCGACTAGCGGGAGGCGTAGATACGCAGTATTTT
CATSSRLAGGVDTQYF
>TRBJ1-4|-|17|TRBV3-1/TRBV3-2|-
TGTGCCAGCAGCCAGCTTCCGGGAGGGGGGCACAATGAAAAACTGTTTTTT
CASSQLPGGGHNEKLFF
>TRBJ2-1|-|17|TRBV2|-
TGTGCCAGCAGCCCTTTCCGGGACTTCATAAGTTACAATGAGCAGTTCTTC
CASSPFRDFISYNEQFF
>TRBJ1-6|-|15|TRBV2|TRBD1
TGTGCCAGCAGTGAATCGGGACAGCCAAATTCACCCCTCCACTTT
CASSESGQPNSPLHF
>TRBJ2-7|-|14|TRBV28|TRBD1
TGTGCCAGCAGTTTGGGACAGGGTACCTACGAGCAGTACTTC
CASSLGQGTYEQYF
>TRBJ1-5|-|16|TRBV7-9|-
TGTGCCAGCAGCTCAGAGACAGGTTCTGGCAATCAGCCCCAGCATTTT
CASSSETGSGNQPQHF
>TRBJ2-3|-|15|TRBV7-7|-
TGTGCTAGCAGCGTCGGCGGGGCCGTCACAGATACGCAGTATTTT
CASSVGGAVTDTQYF
>TRBJ2-1|once|13|TRBV7-2|TRBD2
TGTGCCAGCAGCCTAGCGGCCTCGTTGGAGCAGTTCTTC
CASSLAASLEQFF
>TRBJ1-2|-|14|TRBV19|TRBD1
TGTGCCAGTACCATATTACAGGGGGCCCATGGCTACACCTTC
CASTILQGAHGYTF
>TRBJ1-2|few|16|TRBV19|TRBD1
TGTGCCAGTAGGAAGAATGGACAGGATAATAACTATGGCTACACCTTC
CASRKNGQDNNYGYTF
>TRBJ2-3|-|17|TRBV4-2|TRBD2
TGTGCCAGCAGCCAAGATGGGGTAGGACTAGCGACAGATACGCAGTATTTT
CASSQDGVGLATDTQYF
>TRBJ1-5|-|15|TRBV7-2|TRBD1
TGTGCCAGCAGCTTAGTAGGGACAGGGTATCAGCCCCAGCATTTT
CASSLVGTGYQPQHF
>TRBJ1-5|few|14|TRBV19|TRBD1
TGTGCCAGTAGTATGGGGACAGGGGGTCAGCCCCAGCATTTT
CASSMGTGGQPQHF
>TRBJ2-5|-|13|TRBV14|-
TGTGCCAGCAGCCCGGACCGGAGGGAGACCCAGTACTTC
CASSPDRRETQYF
>TRBJ1-2|-|15|TRBV28|TRBD1
TGTGCCAGCAGTCCGTACACGGACAGGGGAAATGGCTACACCTTC
CASSPYTDRGNGYTF
>TRBJ2-7|-|16|TRBV27|TRBD2
TGTGCCAGCAGTGACCTAGGGACTAGCGGGAGTTACGAGCAGTACTTC
CASSDLGTSGSYEQYF
>TRBJ1-5|-|14|TRBV7-2|TRBD1
TGTGCCAGCAGCCCCGGGACAGGGTCCTCCGAAAGGAATTTT
CASSPGTGSSERNF
>TRBJ1-1|once|15|TRBV6-5|TRBD1
TGTGCCAGCAGTCACGGACAGGGACTAAACACTGAAGCTTTCTTT
CASSHGQGLNTEAFF
>TRBJ2-2|-|18|TRBV7-7|TRBD1
TGTGCCAGCAGCTTAACGACACGGGGTCAGGGGGACACCGGGGAGCTGTTTTTT
CASSLTTRGQGDTGELFF
>TRBJ1-4|-|14|TRBV5-6|-
TGTGCCAGCAGCTTCAGGGGCCCTAATGAAAAACTGTTTTTT
CASSFRGPNEKLFF
>TRBJ2-5|-|12|TRBV5-1|-
TGCGCCAGCAGCGCGCCCTCAGAGACCCAGTACTTC
CASSAPSETQYF
>TRBJ1-5|-|16|TRBV19|-
TGTGCCAGTAAGGTTAGCCGGGACACATACAATCAGCCCCAGCATTTT
CASKVSRDTYNQPQHF
>TRBJ2-5|-|20|TRBV3-1/TRBV3-2|TRBD2
TGTGCCAGCAGCCAAGAGGGACTAGCGGGGGGGTCTGGGTACCAAGAGACCCAGTACTTC
CASSQEGLAGGSGYQETQYF
>TRBJ1-2|-|14|TRBV5-1|-
TGCGCCAGCAGCACTGAACAGGGTCCGTATGGCTACACCTTC
CASSTEQGPYGYTF
>TRBJ1-5|-|18|TRBV6-2/TRBV6-3|TRBD1
TGTGCCAGCAGTTACACTTTTTCTCGACAGGGGGGAAGTCAGCCCCAGCATTTT
CASSYTFSRQGGSQPQHF
>TRBJ1-5|once|15|TRBV12-5|-
TGTGCTAGTGGAAAGACAGTGGATGGCAATCAGCCCCAGCATTTT
CASGKTVDGNQPQHF
>TRBJ2-5|-|11|TRBV10-3|-
TGTGCCATCGGTACGGAAGAGACCCAGTACTTC
CAIGTEETQYF
>TRBJ2-6|-|15|TRBV19|-
TGTGCCAGTAGTATAGGCTCTAAGGGGGCCAACGTCCTGACTTTC
CASSIGSKGANVLTF
>TRBJ2-7|-|14|TRBV7-9|TRBD1
TGTGCCAGCGGTACAGGGGGATCGTCCTACGAGCAGTACTTC
CASGTGGSSYEQYF
>TRBJ2-7|-|12|TRBV2|TRBD1
TGTGCCAGGGGACAGATAGGCTACGAGCAGTACTTC
CARGQIGYEQYF
>TRBJ2-1|-|13|TRBV7-3|TRBD2
TGTGCCAGCAGCCTAACTAGCGATAGTGAGCAGTTCTTC
CASSLTSDSEQFF
>TRBJ1-6|once|16|TRBV5-1|-
TGCGCCAGCAGCGACGATAAAGACAGTTATCGATCACCCCTCCACTTT
CASSDDKDSYRSPLHF
>TRBJ1-6|-|15|TRBV18|TRBD1
TGTGCCAGCTCACCGACAGGGGGCCGAGAATCACCCCTCCACTTT
CASSPTGGRESPLHF
>TRBJ1-3|-|16|TRBV7-2|TRBD1
TGTGCCAGCAGCCCCCAGGGACAGGTCTCTGGAAACACCATATATTTT
CASSPQGQVSGNTIYF
>TRBJ1-2|-|13|TRBV19|TRBD1
TGTGCCAGTACCCCGACAGGGGGCTCTGGCTACACCTTC
CASTPTGGSGYTF
>TRBJ2-3|few|17|TRBV7-9|TRBD2
TGTGCCAGCAGCTTTCTAACTAGCGGGGGGGGCACAGATACGCAGTATTTT
CASSFLTSGGGTDTQYF
>TRBJ2-7|-|14|TRBV27|TRBD1
TGTGCCAGCAGTGATGGGACAGGGTTTTACGAGCAGTACTTC
CASSDGTGFYEQYF
>TRBJ2-5|-|14|TRBV7-9|-
TGTGCCAGCAGCTTCGGGACAATCCAAGAGACCCAGTACTTC
CASSFGTIQETQYF
>TRBJ1-6|few|19|TRBV2|TRBD1
TGTGCCAGCACCAAGAAGTTAGTAGGAACTGGGACAGCTAATTCACCCCTCCACTTT
CASTKKLVGTGTANSPLHF
>TRBJ2-7|-|15|TRBV19|TRBD1
TGTGCCAGTAGTAAAGGGACAGTCCCTCTCTACGAGCAGTACTTC
CASSKGTVPLYEQYF